This T cell receptor beta chain was identified during a study of cytomegalovirus exposure and HLA in healthy donors. With 60 Vbeta and 13 Jbeta primers, the PCR was carried out. Profiled with immunoSEQ multiplex PCR; TCRdb holds only in-frame clones, not every one. Seen here are 68,000 or so clones, over 75% observed once, and the top ten hold approximately 4.2%. CDR1 is MGHRA, CDR2 YSYEKL, per germline. J gave up 1 base and V 6 bases, and 5 bases lay outside the gene matches. The CDR3 has 14 residues. The sample comprised PBMCs. The sequence was collected from a woman aged 30 to 39 in good health and CMV-seronegative. V and J are TRBV4-1 and TRBJ2-7; 8 bases match TRBD1. The CDR3 region is CASSWTGTSYEQYF. As DNA, the CDR3 is TGCGCCAGCAGTTGGACAGGGACATCCTACGAGCAGTACTTC.